This TCR beta chain was recorded in a study of cytomegalovirus exposure and HLA in healthy donors. Findings and limits, study-wide: Prediction of most subjects' HLA-A and HLA-B alleles by TCR beta sequences was reportedly accurate.

Vbeta (60) and Jbeta (13) primers were used in the PCR. Assay: immunoSEQ multiplex PCR; the TCRdb copy retains only in-frame clones and omits some. The sample lists some 70,000 clones, roughly 80% seen once, with 4% to 5.5% in the top ten. In regard to this clone: What it recognizes is unknown.

The CDR3 totals 14 residues. Per germline, CDR1 SNHLY and CDR2 FYNNEI. V lost 8 bases, J lost 4 bases, and 9 bases stayed unmatched. This clonotype was obtained from a male donor in good health and CMV-seropositive. Sequenced input: PBMCs. J is TRBJ1-2 and V is TRBV2; the match to TRBD1 covers 8 bases. CDR3 residues: CASWYRDRLYGYTF. The CDR3, as DNA: TGTGCCAGCTGGTACCGGGACAGGCTCTATGGCTACACCTTC.